One and the same sample provided the 14 T cell receptor beta chains below, sequenced in a study of identical twins. MiXCR, run by TCRdb on the 5' RACE reads, gives a single entry per CDR3 protein. Of approximately 300,000 distinct CDR3 sequences listed, roughly 10% were seen once; the top ten hold approximately 7%. In addition, the sample was reused for a study of yellow fever vaccine responses in identical twins.

The specimen sequenced was CD8+ T cells sorted from blood. The receptors derive from a woman in her late teens or twenties in good health.

This chain uses TRBV12-3 or TRBV12-4 with TRBJ1-1, with a tentative D call TRBD1 (6 bases). CDR3 length: 19 amino acids. Trimming removed 6 bases from V and 2 bases from J, with 28 bases in between. CDR3 region: CASSYNTGTMPPENTEAFF. The DNA for the CDR3 is TGTGCCAGCAGCTATAATACCGGGACAATGCCCCCTGAAAACACTGAAGCTTTCTTT.

The table lists this clonotype with many counts. V usage is TRBV4-1 and J usage is TRBJ1-6; TRBD1 might be the D (6 bases). The germline CDR1 and CDR2 sequences are MGHRA and YSYEKL. V lost 0 bases and J lost 7, with 10 bases in between. The CDR3 covers 15 residues. The CDR3: CASSQEQGRNSPLHF. CDR3 DNA: TGCGCCAGCAGCCAAGAACAGGGTAGGAATTCACCCCTCCACTTT.

This clonotype has a count of ten or more. DNA for the CDR3: TGTGCCAGCAAGGAAAGCGGGCCGAACACCGGGGAGCTGTTTTTT. Translation: CASKESGPNTGELFF. The rearrangement links TRBV6-7 to TRBJ2-2; D possibly corresponds to TRBD2 (6 bases). TRBV6-7 is marked as an open reading frame, function uncertain. The CDR3 length is 15 residues. Trimming stripped 7 bases from V and 0 bases from J, with 12 bases between.

This clonotype came up many times. This chain links TRBV10-1 with TRBJ1-2, with 8 positions matching TRBD1. CDR3 size: 14 residues. Germline V gene data show CDR1 as WNHNN and CDR2 as SYGVQD (reference sequence). With 4 bases clipped from V and 4 bases from J, the junction kept 5 bases outside the gene matches. The CDR3 here is CASSGQGAFYGYTF. For the CDR3, the DNA is TGCGCCAGCAGTGGGCAGGGGGCTTTCTATGGCTACACCTTC.

In this sample, this clonotype turned up a few times. CDR3 residues: CASSRGGANTGELFF. The DNA for the CDR3 is TGTGCCAGCAGCCGCGGGGGGGCGAACACCGGGGAGCTGTTTTTT. The chain is built from TRBV27 and TRBJ2-2, with TRBD2 matching 9 bases. Germline lookup yields CDR1 MNHEY and CDR2 SMNVEV (reference sequence). The CDR3 runs to 15 residues. With 6 bases clipped from V and 0 bases from J, the junction kept 2 bases outside the gene matches.

This clonotype was recorded at least ten times. The chain joins TRBV9 to TRBJ1-2; D possibly corresponds to TRBD1 (5 bases). The germline V and J ends were trimmed by 0 bases and 5 bases, with 17 bases remaining between them. There are 16 residues in the CDR3. From germline, CDR1 is SGDLS and CDR2 YYNGEE. Written as DNA, the CDR3 is TGTGCCAGCAGCGTAGACACGGGAGCCGAGGGGTATGGCTACACCTTC. This sequence encodes CASSVDTGAEGYGYTF.

This clonotype was detected only a few times. This chain links TRBV28 with TRBJ2-7, with D perhaps matching TRBD1 or TRBD2 (5 bases each). Germline V CDR1 and CDR2: MDHEN, SYDVKM. Trimming removed 7 bases from V and 2 bases from J, with 18 bases in between. The CDR3 contains 15 residues. This chain's CDR3 is CASNPDLGDTYEQYF. The CDR3 DNA is TGTGCCAGCAATCCCGACTTGGGGGATACCTACGAGCAGTACTTC.

This clonotype was found many times. CDR3 region: CATSTGQGLNTDTQYF. The CDR3 bases are TGTGCCACCAGCACAGGACAGGGGCTGAACACAGATACGCAGTATTTT. This rearrangement joins TRBV15 to TRBJ2-3; 9 nucleotides line up with TRBD1. The J segment lost 2 bases and the V segment lost 4 bases, leaving 7 bases of the junction unmatched. Germline CDR1 reads LNHNV; CDR2 reads YYDKDF (reference sequence). This CDR3 comprises 16 residues.

This clonotype was seen only a few times. J is TRBJ2-7 and V is TRBV6-1; D is ambiguous. This CDR3 region has 14 residues. Germline-derived CDR1 and CDR2 are MNHNS and SASEGT. Trimming cost V 0 bases and J 4 bases, with 10 bases left between them. The CDR3 region has the DNA TGTGCCAGCAGTGAAGCGCCCGGGCTTTACGAGCAGTACTTC. This sequence encodes CASSEAPGLYEQYF.

This clonotype was counted a few times. The chain carries TRBV6-2 or TRBV6-3 and TRBJ1-5; the D is unclear. Deletions cut 2 bases from V and 3 bases from J, with 11 bases between. CDR1 is MNHEY, CDR2 SVGEGT, per germline. This CDR3 comprises 15 residues. The CDR3 region has the DNA TGTGCCAGCAGTTACGGCCACGGCTCCAATCAGCCCCAGCATTTT. The encoded protein is CASSYGHGSNQPQHF.

This clonotype was recorded at least ten times. This chain connects TRBV10-3 to TRBJ2-7, with TRBD1 matching 10 bases. The CDR3 covers 13 residues. V lost 11 bases, J lost 9 bases, and 13 bases stayed unmatched. In germline, CDR1 is ENHRY, CDR2 SYGVKD. Here the CDR3 reads CASEKWTGGGQYF. CDR3 nucleotides: TGTGCCTCCGAAAAGTGGACAGGGGGAGGGCAGTACTTC.

In its sample, this clonotype was seen once. The V gene is TRBV18, the J gene TRBJ2-3; TRBD1 matches 7 bases. The J segment lost 2 bases and the V segment lost 3 bases, leaving 8 bases of the junction unmatched. This CDR3 is built from 16 residues. In germline, CDR1 is KGHSH, CDR2 LQKENI. The CDR3 sequence is CASSPSRGRTTDTQYF. The DNA of the CDR3 is TGTGCCAGCTCACCTTCTAGGGGGCGCACCACAGATACGCAGTATTTT.

This clonotype has ten or more counts. This chain links TRBV6-1 with TRBJ1-1; TRBD1 aligns across 7 bases. Germline CDR1 is MNHNS and CDR2 is SASEGT. CDR3 length: 14 amino acids. Trimming cost V 3 bases and J 0 bases; bases outside gene matches: 1. CDR3 in DNA: TGTGCCAGCAGTGAGGGGACAGTGAACACTGAAGCTTTCTTT. It codes for CASSEGTVNTEAFF.

This clonotype was observed many times. This chain connects TRBV12-5 to TRBJ2-1, with TRBD2 matching 12 bases. The junction had 9 bases not matched to a gene; V was cut back by 6 bases and J by 3 bases. CDR1 and CDR2 from the germline V gene are LGHNT and FRNRAP. This CDR3 has 17 amino acids. The DNA of the CDR3 is TGTGCTAGTGGCCCGGGACTAGCGGGCGGGGACTACAATGAGCAGTTCTTC. Its protein product is CASGPGLAGGDYNEQFF. Complete variable domain (other parts from reference TRBV12-5 and TRBJ2-1): DARVTQTPRHKVTEMGQEVTMRCQPILGHNTVFWYRQTMMQGLELLAYFRNRAPLDDSGMPKDRFSAEMPDATLATLKIQPSEPRDSAVYFCASGPGLAGGDYNEQFFGPGTRLTVL.